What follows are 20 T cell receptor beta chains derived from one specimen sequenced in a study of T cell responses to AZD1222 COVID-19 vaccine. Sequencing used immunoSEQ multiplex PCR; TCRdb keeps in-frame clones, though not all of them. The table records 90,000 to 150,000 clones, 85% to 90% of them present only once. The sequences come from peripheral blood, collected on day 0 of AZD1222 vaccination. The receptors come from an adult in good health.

The CDR3 here is CASSDGLAGVKQFF. The CDR3 coding sequence is TGTGCCAGCAGCGATGGACTAGCGGGCGTTAAGCAGTTCTTC. The chain links TRBV11-1 to TRBJ2-1; the match to TRBD2 covers 11 bases. The CDR3 covers 14 residues. Germline V gene lookup returns CDR1 SGHAT and CDR2 FQDESV (reference sequence). With 5 bases clipped from V and 11 bases from J, the junction kept 8 bases outside the gene matches.

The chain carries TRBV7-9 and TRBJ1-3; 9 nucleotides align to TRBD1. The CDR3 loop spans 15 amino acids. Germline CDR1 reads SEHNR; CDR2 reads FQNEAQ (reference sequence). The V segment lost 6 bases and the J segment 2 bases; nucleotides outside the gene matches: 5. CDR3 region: CASSYRQGAGNTIYF. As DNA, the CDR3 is TGTGCCAGCAGTTACCGACAGGGGGCTGGAAACACCATATATTTT.

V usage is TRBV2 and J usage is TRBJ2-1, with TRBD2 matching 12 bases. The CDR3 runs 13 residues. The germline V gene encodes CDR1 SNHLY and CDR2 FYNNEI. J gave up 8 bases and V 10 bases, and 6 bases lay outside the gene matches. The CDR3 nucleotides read TGTGCCATGACTAGCGGGAGTTCCGATGAGCAGTTCTTC. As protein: CAMTSGSSDEQFF.

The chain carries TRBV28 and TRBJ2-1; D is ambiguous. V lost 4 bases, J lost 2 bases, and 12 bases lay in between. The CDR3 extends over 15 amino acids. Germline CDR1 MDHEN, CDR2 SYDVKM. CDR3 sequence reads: CASSSLQYPYNEQFF. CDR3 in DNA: TGTGCCAGCAGTTCCCTCCAATATCCCTACAATGAGCAGTTCTTC.

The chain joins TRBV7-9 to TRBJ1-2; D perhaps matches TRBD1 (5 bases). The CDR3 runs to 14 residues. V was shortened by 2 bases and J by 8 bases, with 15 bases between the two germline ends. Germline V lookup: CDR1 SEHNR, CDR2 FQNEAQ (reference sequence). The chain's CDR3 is CASSLMMRGAGYTF. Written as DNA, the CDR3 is TGTGCCAGCAGCTTAATGATGAGGGGCGCGGGCTACACCTTC.

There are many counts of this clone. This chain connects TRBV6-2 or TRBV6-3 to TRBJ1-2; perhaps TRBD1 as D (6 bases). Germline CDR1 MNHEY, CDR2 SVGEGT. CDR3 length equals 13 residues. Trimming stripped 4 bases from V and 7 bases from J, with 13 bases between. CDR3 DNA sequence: TGTGCCAGCAGTTTCTACAGGGAGGGTGGCTACACCTTC. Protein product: CASSFYREGGYTF.

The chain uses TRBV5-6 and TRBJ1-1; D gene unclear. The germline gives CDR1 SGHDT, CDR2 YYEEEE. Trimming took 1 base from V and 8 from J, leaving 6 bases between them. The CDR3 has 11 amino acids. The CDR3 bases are TGTGCCAGCAGCTTGCAGGCGGAAGCTTTCTTT. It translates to CASSLQAEAFF.

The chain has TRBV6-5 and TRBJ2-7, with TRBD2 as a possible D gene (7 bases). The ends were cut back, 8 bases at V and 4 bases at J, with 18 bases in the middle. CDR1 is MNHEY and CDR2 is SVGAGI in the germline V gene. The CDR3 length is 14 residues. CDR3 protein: CASSLGGPDYEQYF. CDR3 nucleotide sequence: TGTGCCAGCTCTCTGGGGGGGCCAGATTACGAGCAGTACTTC.

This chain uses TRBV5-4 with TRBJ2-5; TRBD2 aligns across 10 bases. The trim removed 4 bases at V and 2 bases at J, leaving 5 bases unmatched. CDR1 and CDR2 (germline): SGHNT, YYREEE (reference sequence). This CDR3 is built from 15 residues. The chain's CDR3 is CASSVVAGGQETQYF. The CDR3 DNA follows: TGTGCCAGCAGCGTGGTAGCGGGGGGACAAGAGACCCAGTACTTC. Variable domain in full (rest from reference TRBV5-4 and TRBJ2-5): ETGVTQSPTHLIKTRGQQVTLRCSSQSGHNTVSWYQQALGQGPQFIFQYYREEENGRGNFPPRFSGLQFPNYSSELNVNALELDDSALYLCASSVVAGGQETQYFGPGTRLLVL.

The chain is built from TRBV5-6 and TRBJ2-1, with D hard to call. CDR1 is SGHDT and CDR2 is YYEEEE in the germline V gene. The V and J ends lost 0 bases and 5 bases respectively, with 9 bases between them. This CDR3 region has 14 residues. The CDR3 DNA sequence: TGTGCCAGCAGCTTGGTTGGACCGCACAATGAGCAGTTCTTC. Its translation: CASSLVGPHNEQFF.

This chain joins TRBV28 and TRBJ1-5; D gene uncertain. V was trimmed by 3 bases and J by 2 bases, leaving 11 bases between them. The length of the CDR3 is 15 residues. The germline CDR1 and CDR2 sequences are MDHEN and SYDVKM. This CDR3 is CASSFAARGNQPQHF. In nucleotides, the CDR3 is TGTGCCAGCAGTTTTGCAGCCCGTGGCAATCAGCCCCAGCATTTT.

The CDR3 is CASSGGQPYNEQFF. Written as DNA, the CDR3 is TGCGCCAGCAGCGGGGGACAGCCCTACAATGAGCAGTTCTTC. The chain combines TRBV5-1 with TRBJ2-1; 7 bases are shared with TRBD1. Germline V CDR1 and CDR2: SGHRS, YFSETQ. CDR3 length: 14 amino acids. V was clipped by 4 bases and J by 2 bases; unmatched bases: 3.

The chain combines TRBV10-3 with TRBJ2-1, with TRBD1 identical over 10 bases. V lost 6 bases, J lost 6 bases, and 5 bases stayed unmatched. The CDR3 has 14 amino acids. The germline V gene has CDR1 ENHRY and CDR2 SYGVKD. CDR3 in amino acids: CAIRGTGVVNEQFF. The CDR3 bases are TGTGCCATCAGAGGGACAGGGGTTGTCAATGAGCAGTTCTTC.

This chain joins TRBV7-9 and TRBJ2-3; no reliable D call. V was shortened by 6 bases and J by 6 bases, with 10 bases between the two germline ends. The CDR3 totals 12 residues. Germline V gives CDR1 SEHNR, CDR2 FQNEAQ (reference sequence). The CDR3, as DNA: TGTGCCAGCAGTTCTCCCCGGGATACGCAGTATTTT. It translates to CASSSPRDTQYF.

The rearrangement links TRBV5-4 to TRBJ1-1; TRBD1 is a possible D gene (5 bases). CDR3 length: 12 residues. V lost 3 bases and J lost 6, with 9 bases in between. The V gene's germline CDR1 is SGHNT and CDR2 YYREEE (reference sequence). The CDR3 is CASSSGTPEAFF. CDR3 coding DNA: TGTGCCAGCAGCTCAGGGACGCCTGAAGCTTTCTTT.

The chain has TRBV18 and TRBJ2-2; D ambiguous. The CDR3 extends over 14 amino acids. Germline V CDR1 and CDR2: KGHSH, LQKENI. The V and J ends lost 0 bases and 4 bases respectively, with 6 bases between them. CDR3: CASSPPSSTGELFF. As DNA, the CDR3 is TGTGCCAGCTCACCACCCTCCAGCACCGGGGAGCTGTTTTTT.

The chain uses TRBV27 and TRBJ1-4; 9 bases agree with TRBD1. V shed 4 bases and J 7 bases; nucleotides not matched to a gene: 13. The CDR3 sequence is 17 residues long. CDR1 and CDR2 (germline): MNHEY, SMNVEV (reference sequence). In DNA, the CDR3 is TGTGCCAGCAGTTATACACTCCCGACAGGGGGAATTGAAAAACTGTTTTTT. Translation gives CASSYTLPTGGIEKLFF. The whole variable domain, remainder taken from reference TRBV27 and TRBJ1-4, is EAQVTQNPRYLITVTGKKLTVTCSQNMNHEYMSWYRQDPGLGLRQIYYSMNVEVTDKGDVPEGYKVSRKEKRNFPLILESPSPNQTSLYFCASSYTLPTGGIEKLFFGSGTQLSVL.

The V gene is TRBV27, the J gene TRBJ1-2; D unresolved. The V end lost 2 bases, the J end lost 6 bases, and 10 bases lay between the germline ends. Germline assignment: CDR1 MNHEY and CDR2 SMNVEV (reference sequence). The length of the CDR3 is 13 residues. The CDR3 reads CASSLALSDGYTF. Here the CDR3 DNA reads TGTGCCAGCAGTTTAGCCCTCTCGGATGGCTACACCTTC.

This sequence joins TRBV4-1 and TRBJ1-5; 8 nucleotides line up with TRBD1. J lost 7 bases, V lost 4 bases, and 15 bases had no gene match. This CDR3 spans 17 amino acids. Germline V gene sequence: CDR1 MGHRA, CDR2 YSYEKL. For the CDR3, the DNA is TGCGCCAGCAGCCCCGAGGTGACAGGGGACTCCCCGCAGCCCCAGCATTTT. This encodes CASSPEVTGDSPQPQHF.

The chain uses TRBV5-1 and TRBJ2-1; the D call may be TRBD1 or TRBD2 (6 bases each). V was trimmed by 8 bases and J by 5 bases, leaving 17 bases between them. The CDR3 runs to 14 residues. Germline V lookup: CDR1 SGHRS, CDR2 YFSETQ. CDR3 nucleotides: TGCGCCAGTACCACCGCAGGGGAGGACAATGAGCAGTTCTTC. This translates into CASTTAGEDNEQFF. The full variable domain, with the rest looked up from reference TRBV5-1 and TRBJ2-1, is KAGVTQTPRYLIKTRGQQVTLSCSPISGHRSVSWYQQTPGQGLQFLFEYFSETQRNKGNFPGRFSGRQFSNSRSEMNVSTLELGDSALYLCASTTAGEDNEQFFGPGTRLTVL.